The count of the clone carrying this TCR beta chain is one. TCRdb's copy holds only in-frame clones and misses some; the assay was immunoSEQ multiplex PCR. The table includes around 200,000 clones, around four fifths detected once. These data originate in a study of blood T cell repertoires in COVID-19. Between the trimmed V and J ends, which lost 7 bases and 4 bases, there was a span of 19 bases. Germline CDR1 reads LNHDA; CDR2 reads SQIVND (reference sequence). The CDR3 has 15 amino acids. This receptor was taken from a woman between 35 and 50 years old with active or convalescent COVID-19. J is TRBJ1-2 and V is TRBV19, with D maybe TRBD1 (5 bases). The source material was peripheral blood. The CDR3 here is CASTSSAGGGYGYTF. The CDR3 region has the DNA TGTGCCAGTACCTCATCCGCCGGGGGGGGCTATGGCTACACCTTC.